This TCR beta chain came from a study of blood T cell repertoires in COVID-19. Study-level information: Acute and convalescent COVID-19 specimens originated in the United States, Italy and Spain. Sample material is recorded as cDNA or gDNA derived from T cells, B-cell-depleted T cells, or PBMCs.

Study processing details: Estimated nucleated cell counts came from reference gene primer amplification. Clones were read by immunoSEQ multiplex PCR, and TCRdb kept only the in-frame ones, dropping some. The DNA gave D and trimming, while V, J and clone size come from that table. The profile shows fewer than 200,000 clones, about 80% of them singletons. The CDR3 runs to 15 residues. The germline V gene encodes CDR1 ENHRY and CDR2 SYGVKD. V gave up 6 bases and J gave up 7 bases; unmatched junction bases: 8. Material: peripheral blood. The V gene is TRBV10-3, the J gene TRBJ2-2; TRBD1 agrees at 10 bases. This clonotype was sampled from a human donor in a cohort sampled during active COVID-19. This chain's CDR3 is CAIRLDRGRVGELFF. The CDR3, as DNA: TGTGCCATCAGACTCGACAGGGGGCGGGTCGGGGAGCTGTTTTTT.